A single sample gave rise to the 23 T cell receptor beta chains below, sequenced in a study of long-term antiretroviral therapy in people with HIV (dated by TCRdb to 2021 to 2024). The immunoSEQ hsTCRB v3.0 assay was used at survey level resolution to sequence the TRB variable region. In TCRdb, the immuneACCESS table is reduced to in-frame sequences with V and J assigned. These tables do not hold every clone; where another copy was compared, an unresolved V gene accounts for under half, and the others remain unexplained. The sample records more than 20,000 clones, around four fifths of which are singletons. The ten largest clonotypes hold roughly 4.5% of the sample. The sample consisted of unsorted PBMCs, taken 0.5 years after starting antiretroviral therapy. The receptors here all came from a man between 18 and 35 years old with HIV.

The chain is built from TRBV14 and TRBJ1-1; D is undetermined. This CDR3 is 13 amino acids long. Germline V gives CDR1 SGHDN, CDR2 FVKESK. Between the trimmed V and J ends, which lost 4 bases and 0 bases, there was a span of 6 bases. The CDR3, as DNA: TGTGCCAGCAGCCGAATGATGAACACTGAAGCTTTCTTT. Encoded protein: CASSRMMNTEAFF. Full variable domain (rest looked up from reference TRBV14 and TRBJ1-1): EAGVTQFPSHSVIEKGQTVTLRCDPISGHDNLYWYRRVMGKEIKFLLHFVKESKQDESGMPNNRFLAERTGGTYSTLKVQPAELEDSGVYFCASSRMMNTEAFFGQGTRLTVV.

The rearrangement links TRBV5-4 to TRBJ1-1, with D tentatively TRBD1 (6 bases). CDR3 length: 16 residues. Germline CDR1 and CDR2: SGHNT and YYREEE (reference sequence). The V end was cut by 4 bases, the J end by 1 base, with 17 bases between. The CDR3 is CASSAPPDRKNTEAFF. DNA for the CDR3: TGTGCCAGCAGCGCACCCCCGGACAGAAAGAACACTGAAGCTTTCTTT.

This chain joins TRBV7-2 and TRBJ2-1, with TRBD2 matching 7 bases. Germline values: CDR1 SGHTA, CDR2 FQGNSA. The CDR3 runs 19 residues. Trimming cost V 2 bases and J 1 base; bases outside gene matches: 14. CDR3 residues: CASSLMLAVGVGSYNEQFF. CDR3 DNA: TGTGCCAGCAGCTTAATGCTAGCGGTAGGGGTAGGATCCTACAATGAGCAGTTCTTC.

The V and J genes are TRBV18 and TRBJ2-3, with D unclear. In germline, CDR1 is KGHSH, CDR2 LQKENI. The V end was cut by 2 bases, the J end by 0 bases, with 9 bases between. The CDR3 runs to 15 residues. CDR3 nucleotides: TGTGCCAGCTCACCATCTCTCCCTAGCACAGATACGCAGTATTTT. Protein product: CASSPSLPSTDTQYF.

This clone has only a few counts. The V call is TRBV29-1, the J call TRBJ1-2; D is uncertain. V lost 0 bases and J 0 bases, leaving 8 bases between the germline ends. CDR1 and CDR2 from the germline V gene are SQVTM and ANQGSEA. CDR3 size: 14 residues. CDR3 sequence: CSVEDPVTNYGYTF. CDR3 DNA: TGCAGCGTTGAAGATCCGGTCACTAACTATGGCTACACCTTC.

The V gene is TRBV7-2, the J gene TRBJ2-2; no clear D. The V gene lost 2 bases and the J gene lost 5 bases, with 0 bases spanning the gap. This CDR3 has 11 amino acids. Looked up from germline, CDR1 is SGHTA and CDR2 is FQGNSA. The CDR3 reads CASSLTGELFF. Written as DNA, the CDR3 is TGTGCCAGCAGCTTAACCGGGGAGCTGTTTTTT. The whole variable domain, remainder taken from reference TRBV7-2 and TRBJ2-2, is GAGVSQSPSNKVTEKGKDVELRCDPISGHTALYWYRQSLGQGLEFLIYFQGNSAPDKSGLPSDRFSAERTGGSVSTLTIQRTQQEDSAVYLCASSLTGELFFGEGSRLTVL.

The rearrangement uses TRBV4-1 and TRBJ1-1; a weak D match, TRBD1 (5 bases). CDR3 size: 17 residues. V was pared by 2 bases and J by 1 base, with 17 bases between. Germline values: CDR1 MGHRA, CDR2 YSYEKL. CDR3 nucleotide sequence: TGCGCCAGCAGCCAACGCGTTGGAGGGGAACGGAACACTGAAGCTTTCTTT. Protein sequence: CASSQRVGGERNTEAFF.

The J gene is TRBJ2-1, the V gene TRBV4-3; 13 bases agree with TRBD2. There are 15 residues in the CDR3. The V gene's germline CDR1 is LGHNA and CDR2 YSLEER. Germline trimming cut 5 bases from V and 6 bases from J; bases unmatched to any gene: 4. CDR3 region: CASSLRLAGGNEQFF. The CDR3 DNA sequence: TGCGCCAGCAGCTTGCGACTAGCGGGAGGCAATGAGCAGTTCTTC.

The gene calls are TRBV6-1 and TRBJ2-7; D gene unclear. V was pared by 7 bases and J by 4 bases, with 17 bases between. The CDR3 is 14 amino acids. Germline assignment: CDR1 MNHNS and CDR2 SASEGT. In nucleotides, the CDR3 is TGTGCCAGCATCCAACGCCCCTCCGAGTACGAGCAGTACTTC. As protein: CASIQRPSEYEQYF.

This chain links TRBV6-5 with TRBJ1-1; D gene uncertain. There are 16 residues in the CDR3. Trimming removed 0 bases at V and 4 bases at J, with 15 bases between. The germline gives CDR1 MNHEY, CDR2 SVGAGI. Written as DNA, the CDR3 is TGTGCCAGCAGTTACTCAGCCCGATACTCGAGCACTGAAGCTTTCTTT. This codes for CASSYSARYSSTEAFF.

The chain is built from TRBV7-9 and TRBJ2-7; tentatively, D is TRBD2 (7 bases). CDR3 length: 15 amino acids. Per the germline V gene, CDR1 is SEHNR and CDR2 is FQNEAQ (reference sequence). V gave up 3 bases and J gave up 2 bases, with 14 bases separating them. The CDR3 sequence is CASSLTGGLAYEQYF. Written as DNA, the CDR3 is TGTGCCAGCAGCTTGACAGGTGGACTAGCCTACGAGCAGTACTTC. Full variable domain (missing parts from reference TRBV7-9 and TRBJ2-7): DTGVSQNPRHKITKRGQNVTFRCDPISEHNRLYWYRQTLGQGPEFLTYFQNEAQLEKSRLLSDRFSAERPKGSFSTLEIQRTEQGDSAMYLCASSLTGGLAYEQYFGPGTRLTVT.

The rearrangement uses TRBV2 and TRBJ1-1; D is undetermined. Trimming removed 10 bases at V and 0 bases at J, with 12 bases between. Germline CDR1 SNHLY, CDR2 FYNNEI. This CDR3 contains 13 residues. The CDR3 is CATGGLLNTEAFF. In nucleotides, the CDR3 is TGTGCCACCGGCGGATTGTTGAACACTGAAGCTTTCTTT.

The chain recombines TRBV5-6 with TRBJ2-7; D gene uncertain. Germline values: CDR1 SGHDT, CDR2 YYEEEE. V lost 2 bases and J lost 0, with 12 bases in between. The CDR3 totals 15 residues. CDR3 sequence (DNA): TGTGCCAGCAGCTTTTGGGTTACTCTCTCCTACGAGCAGTACTTC. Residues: CASSFWVTLSYEQYF.

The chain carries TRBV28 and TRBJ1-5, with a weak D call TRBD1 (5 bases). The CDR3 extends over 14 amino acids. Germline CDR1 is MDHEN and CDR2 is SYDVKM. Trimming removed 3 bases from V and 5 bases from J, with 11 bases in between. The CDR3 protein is CASSFELGDQPQHF. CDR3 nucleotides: TGTGCCAGCAGTTTTGAGTTAGGGGATCAGCCCCAGCATTTT.

CDR3 loop: CASSPSPGYHEQYF. In DNA, the CDR3 is TGTGCCAGCAGTCCCTCCCCAGGGTACCACGAGCAGTACTTC. The chain employs TRBV27 and TRBJ2-7; D possibly corresponds to TRBD1 (5 bases). Germline CDR1 reads MNHEY; CDR2 reads SMNVEV (reference sequence). The CDR3 runs 14 residues. The germline V and J ends were trimmed by 5 bases and 5 bases, with 16 bases remaining between them.

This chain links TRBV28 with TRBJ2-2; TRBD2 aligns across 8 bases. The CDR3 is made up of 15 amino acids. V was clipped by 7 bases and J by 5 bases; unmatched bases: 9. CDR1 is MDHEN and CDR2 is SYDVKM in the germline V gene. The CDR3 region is CASTLSGGGTGELFF. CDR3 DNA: TGTGCCAGCACTCTCAGCGGGGGAGGGACCGGGGAGCTGTTTTTT.

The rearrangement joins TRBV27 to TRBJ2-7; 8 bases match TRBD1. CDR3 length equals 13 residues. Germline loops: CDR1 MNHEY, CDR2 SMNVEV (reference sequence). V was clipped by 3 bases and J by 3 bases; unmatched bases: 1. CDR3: CASSLGTGYEQYF. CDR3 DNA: TGTGCCAGCAGTTTGGGGACAGGCTACGAGCAGTACTTC.

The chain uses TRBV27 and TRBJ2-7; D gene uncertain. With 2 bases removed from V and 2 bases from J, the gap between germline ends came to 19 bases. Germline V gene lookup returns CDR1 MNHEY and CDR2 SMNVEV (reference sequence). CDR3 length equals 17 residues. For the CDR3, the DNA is TGTGCCAGCAGTTTAGTTCCGGGTCCCCATCGGGCCTACGAGCAGTACTTC. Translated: CASSLVPGPHRAYEQYF.

DNA for the CDR3: TGTGCCAGCAGGGCCATGGGGTTGGAGCATCCTGAGCAGTTCTTC. Translating gives CASRAMGLEHPEQFF. The rearrangement joins TRBV2 to TRBJ2-1; D unclear. The CDR3 contains 15 residues. The germline V and J ends were trimmed by 6 bases and 9 bases, with 21 bases remaining between them. The germline CDR1 and CDR2 sequences are SNHLY and FYNNEI.

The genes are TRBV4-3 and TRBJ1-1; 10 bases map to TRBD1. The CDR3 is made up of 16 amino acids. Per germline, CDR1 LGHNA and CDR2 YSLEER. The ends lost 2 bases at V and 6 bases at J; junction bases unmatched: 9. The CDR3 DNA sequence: TGCGCCAGCAGCCAATTCGCCGGGACAGGGGCGTCTGAAGCTTTCTTT. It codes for CASSQFAGTGASEAFF.

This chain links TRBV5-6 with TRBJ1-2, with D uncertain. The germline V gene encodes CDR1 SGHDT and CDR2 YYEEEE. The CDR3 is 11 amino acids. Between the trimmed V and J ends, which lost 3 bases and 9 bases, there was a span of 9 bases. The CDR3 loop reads CASSWGLSYTF. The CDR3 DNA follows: TGTGCCAGCAGCTGGGGTCTGAGCTACACCTTC.

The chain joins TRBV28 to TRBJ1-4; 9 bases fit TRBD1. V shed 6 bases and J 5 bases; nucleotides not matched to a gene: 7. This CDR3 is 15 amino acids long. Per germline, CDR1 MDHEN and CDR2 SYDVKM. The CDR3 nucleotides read TGTGCCAGCAGGCTCTCCGGGACAGGGAATGAAAAACTGTTTTTT. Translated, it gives CASRLSGTGNEKLFF.

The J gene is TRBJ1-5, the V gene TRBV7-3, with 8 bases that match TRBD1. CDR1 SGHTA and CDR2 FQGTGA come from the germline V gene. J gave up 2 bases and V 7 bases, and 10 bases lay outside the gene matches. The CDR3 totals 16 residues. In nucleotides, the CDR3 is TGTGCCAGCAAGCAAGGACAGGGAGAGGGCAATCAGCCCCAGCATTTT. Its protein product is CASKQGQGEGNQPQHF.